This entry concerns a single T cell receptor (beta chain). Cohort assignment relied on participant-reported clinical history. During the 2 weeks before they entered the study, exposed participants had met someone with a PCR-confirmed or clinician-diagnosed COVID-19 case. Libraries were prepared by immunoSEQ multiplex PCR; TCRdb keeps only in-frame clonotypes and omits some of them. The sample has approximately 250,000 clones, around 90% seen once. The V gene's germline CDR1 is KGHDR and CDR2 SFDVKD. This CDR3 is 14 amino acids long. Trimming removed 0 bases from V and 5 bases from J, with 9 bases in between. The source of the sample is a study of blood T cell repertoires in COVID-19. Study context: Donors in the United States, Italy and Spain gave samples during acute or convalescent COVID-19. From T cells, B-cell-depleted T cells, or PBMCs came the material, which was cDNA or gDNA.

Sequenced: PBMCs or T cells enriched from blood (not recorded which). The clonotype comes from a middle-aged man who had been exposed to COVID-19. J is TRBJ2-5 and V is TRBV24-1; tentative D call: TRBD2 (5 bases). CDR3 DNA: TGTGCCACCAGTGATTTGAATCGGGGTGAGACCCAGTACTTC. This sequence encodes CATSDLNRGETQYF.